Described below is a single T cell receptor beta chain sequence and its context. What it recognizes is unknown. This entry is derived from a study of T cell responses to AZD1222 COVID-19 vaccine. Study-wide findings and caveats: Donors skewed white British and female; clonal diversity was possibly underestimated. Nearly half of unique spike-specific TCRs reportedly avoided B.1.351 and B.1.1.7 mutated regions. Increased Spike-specific TCR breadth and depth were observed after two AZD1222 doses. Repertoire collection took place solely once the T cell response had peaked.

Unmatched junction bases numbered 13, after V lost 3 bases and J lost 6 bases. Germline values: CDR1 LGHDT, CDR2 YNNKEL (reference sequence). This CDR3 contains 17 residues. Method: immunoSEQ multiplex PCR; TCRdb's copy keeps in-frame clones and lacks some. The table includes some 120,000 clones, about 90% detected once. The sequence came from an adult in good health. V and J are TRBV3-1 (or the pseudogene TRBV3-2) and TRBJ2-2, with 7 nucleotides matching TRBD2. Sample: peripheral blood, taken on day 0 of AZD1222 vaccination. CDR3 region: CASSQVTSPLGPGELFF. The CDR3 DNA follows: TGTGCCAGCAGCCAGGTGACTAGCCCCCTTGGTCCCGGGGAGCTGTTTTTT.